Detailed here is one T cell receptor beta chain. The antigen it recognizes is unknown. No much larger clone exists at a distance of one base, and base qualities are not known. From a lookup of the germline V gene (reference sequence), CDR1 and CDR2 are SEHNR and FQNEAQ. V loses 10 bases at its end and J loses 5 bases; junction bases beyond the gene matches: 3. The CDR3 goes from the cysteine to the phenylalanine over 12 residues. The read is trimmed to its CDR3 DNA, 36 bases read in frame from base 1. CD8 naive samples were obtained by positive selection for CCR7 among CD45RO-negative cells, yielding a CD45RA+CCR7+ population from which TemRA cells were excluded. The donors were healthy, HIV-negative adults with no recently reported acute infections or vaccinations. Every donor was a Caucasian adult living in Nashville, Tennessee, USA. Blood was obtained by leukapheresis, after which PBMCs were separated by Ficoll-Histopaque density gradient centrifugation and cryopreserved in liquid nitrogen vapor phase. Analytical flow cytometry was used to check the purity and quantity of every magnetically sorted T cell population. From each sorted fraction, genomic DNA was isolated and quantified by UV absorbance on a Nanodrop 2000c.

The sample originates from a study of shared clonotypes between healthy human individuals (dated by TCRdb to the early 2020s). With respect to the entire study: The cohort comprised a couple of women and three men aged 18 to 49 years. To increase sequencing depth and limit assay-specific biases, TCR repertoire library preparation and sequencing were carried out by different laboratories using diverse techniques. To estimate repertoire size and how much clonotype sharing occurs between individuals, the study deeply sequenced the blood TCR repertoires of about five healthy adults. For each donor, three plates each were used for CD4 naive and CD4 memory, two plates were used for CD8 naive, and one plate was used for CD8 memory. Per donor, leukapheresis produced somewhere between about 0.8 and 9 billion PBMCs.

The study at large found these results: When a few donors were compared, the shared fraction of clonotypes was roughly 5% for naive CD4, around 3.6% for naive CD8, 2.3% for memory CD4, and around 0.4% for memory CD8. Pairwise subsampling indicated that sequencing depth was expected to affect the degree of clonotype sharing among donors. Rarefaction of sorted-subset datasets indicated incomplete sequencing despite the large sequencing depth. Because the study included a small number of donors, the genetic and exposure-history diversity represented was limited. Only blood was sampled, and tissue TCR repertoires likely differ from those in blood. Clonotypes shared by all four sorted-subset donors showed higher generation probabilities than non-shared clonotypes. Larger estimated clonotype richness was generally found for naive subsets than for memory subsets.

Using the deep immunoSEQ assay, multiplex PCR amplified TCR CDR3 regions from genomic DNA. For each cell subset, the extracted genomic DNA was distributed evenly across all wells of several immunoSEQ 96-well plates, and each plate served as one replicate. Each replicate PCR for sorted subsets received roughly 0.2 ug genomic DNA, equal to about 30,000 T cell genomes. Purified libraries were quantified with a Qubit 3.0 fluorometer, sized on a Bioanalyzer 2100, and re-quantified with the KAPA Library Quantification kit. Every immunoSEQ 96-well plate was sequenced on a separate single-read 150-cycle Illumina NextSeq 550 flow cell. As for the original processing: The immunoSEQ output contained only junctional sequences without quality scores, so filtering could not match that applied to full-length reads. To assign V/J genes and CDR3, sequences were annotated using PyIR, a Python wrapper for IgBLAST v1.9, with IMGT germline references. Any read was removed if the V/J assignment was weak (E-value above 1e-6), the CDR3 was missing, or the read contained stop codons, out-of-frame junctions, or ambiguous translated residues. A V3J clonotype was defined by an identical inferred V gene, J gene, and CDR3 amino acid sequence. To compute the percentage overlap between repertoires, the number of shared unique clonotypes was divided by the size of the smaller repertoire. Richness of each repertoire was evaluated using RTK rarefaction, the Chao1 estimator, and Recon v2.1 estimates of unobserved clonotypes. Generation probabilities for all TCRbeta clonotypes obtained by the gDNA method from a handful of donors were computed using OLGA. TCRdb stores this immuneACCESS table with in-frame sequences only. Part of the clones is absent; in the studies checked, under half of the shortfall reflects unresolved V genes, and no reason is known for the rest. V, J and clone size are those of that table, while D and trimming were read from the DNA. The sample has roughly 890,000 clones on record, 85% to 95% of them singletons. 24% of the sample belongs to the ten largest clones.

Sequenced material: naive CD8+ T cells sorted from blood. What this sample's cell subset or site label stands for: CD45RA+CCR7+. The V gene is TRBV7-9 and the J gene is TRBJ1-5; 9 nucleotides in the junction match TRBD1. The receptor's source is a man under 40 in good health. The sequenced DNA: TGTGCCATACGACAGGGGGATCAGCCCCAGCATTTT. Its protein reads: CAIRQGDQPQHF.